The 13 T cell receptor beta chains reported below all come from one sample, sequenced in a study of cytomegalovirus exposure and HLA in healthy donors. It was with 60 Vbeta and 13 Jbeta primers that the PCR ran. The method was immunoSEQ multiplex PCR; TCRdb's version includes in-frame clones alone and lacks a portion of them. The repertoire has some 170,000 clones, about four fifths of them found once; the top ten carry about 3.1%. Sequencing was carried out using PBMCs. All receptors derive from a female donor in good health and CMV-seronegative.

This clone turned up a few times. In nucleotides, the CDR3 is TGTGCCATCAGTCTTCTGGGCCGGACTAGCGAGACGTACGAGCAGTACTTC. Translation: CAISLLGRTSETYEQYF. This chain uses TRBV10-3 with TRBJ2-7, with 9 positions matching TRBD2. After removal of 5 bases from V and 4 bases from J, the junction contained 15 bases not matched to a gene. The CDR3 runs 17 residues. CDR1 is ENHRY and CDR2 is SYGVKD in the germline V gene.

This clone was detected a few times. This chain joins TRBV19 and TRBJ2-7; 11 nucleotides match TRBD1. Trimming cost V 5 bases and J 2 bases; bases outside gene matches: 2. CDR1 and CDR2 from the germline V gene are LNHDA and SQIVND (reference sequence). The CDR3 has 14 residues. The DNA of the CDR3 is TGTGCCAGTAGTGCGGACAGGGGGCCCTACGAGCAGTACTTC. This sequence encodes CASSADRGPYEQYF.

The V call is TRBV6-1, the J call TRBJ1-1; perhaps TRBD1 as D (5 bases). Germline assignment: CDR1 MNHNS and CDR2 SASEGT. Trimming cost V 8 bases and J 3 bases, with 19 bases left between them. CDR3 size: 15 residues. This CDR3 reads CASGGTSGRYTEAFF. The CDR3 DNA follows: TGTGCCAGCGGGGGGACCTCCGGGCGTTACACTGAAGCTTTCTTT.

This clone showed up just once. CDR3 residues: CASRDGTDTQYF. In DNA form, the CDR3 reads TGTGCCAGCCGAGATGGTACAGATACGCAGTATTTT. V usage is TRBV6-5 and J usage is TRBJ2-3; D not certain. The CDR3 is 12 amino acids. V lost 8 bases and J 3 bases, leaving 9 bases between the germline ends. CDR1 is MNHEY, CDR2 SVGAGI, per germline.

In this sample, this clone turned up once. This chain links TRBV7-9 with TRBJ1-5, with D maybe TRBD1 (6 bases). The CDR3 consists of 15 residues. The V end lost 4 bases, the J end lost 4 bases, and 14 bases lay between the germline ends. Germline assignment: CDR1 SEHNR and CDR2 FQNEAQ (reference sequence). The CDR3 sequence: CASSSGTTTNQPQHF. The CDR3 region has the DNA TGTGCCAGCAGCTCCGGGACAACGACGAATCAGCCCCAGCATTTT.

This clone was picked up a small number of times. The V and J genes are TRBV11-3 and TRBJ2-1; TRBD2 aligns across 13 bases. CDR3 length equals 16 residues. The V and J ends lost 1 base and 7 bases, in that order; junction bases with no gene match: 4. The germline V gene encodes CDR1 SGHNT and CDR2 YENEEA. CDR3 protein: CASSLGGLAGTNEQFF. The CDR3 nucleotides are TGTGCCAGCAGCTTAGGGGGACTAGCGGGGACGAATGAGCAGTTCTTC.

The CDR3, as DNA: TGTGCCAGCAGCTTGGGGGCGGAGCAGTTCTTC. Amino acids: CASSLGAEQFF. This chain connects TRBV7-2 to TRBJ2-1, with D possibly TRBD1 on 6 matching bases. V shed 3 bases and J shed 10 bases, with 7 bases lying between them. Germline lookup yields CDR1 SGHTA and CDR2 FQGNSA. CDR3 size: 11 residues.

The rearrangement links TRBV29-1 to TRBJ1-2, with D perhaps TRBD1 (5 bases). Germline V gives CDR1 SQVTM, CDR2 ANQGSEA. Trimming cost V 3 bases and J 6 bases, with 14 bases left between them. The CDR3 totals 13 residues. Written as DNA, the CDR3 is TGCAGCGTTGATCTCGGGGGAGGGGATGGCTACACCTTC. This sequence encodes CSVDLGGGDGYTF.

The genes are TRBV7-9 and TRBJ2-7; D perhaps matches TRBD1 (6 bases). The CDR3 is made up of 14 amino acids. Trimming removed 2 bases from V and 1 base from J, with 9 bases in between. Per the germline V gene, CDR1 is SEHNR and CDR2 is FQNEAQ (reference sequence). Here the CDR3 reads CASSLRDTSYEQYF. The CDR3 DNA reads TGTGCCAGCAGCTTAAGGGACACTTCCTACGAGCAGTACTTC.

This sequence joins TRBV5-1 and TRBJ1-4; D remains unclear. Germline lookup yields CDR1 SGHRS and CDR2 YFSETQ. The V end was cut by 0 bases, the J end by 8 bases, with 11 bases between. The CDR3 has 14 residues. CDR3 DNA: TGCGCCAGCAGCTTGGATGGCGGGAACGAAAAACTGTTTTTT. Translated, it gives CASSLDGGNEKLFF.

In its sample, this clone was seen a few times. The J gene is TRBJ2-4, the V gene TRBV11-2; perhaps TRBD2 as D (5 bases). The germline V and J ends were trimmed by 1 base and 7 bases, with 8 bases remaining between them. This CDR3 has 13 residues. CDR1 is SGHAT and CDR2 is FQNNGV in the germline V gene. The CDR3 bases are TGTGCCAGCAGCTTAGTCGGCGGGAACATTCAGTACTTC. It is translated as CASSLVGGNIQYF.

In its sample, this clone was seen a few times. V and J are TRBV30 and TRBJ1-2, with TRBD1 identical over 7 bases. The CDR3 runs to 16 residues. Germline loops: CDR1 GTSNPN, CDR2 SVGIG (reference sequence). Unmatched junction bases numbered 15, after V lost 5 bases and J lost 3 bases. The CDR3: CAWGGPLWDRYYGYTF. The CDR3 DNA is TGTGCCTGGGGTGGCCCCCTATGGGACAGATACTATGGCTACACCTTC.

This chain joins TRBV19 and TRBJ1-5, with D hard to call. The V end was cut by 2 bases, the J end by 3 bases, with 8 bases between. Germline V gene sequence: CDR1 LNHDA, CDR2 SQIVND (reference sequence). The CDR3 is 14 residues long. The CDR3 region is CASSISRNNQPQHF. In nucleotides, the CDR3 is TGTGCCAGTAGTATATCCAGGAACAATCAGCCCCAGCATTTT.